This T cell receptor (beta chain) came from a study of cytomegalovirus exposure and HLA in healthy donors. The CDR3 is made up of 16 amino acids. V dropped 4 bases and J dropped 11; count of bases not matched to a gene: 13. Germline V gene data show CDR1 as ENHRY and CDR2 as SYGVKD. Data came from immunoSEQ multiplex PCR; TCRdb stores just in-frame clones and leaves some out. The sample consists of approximately 150,000 clones, more than 80% of them appearing once. The sequenced material came from PBMCs. V gene TRBV10-3 combines with J gene TRBJ2-7; the match to TRBD2 covers 14 bases. The clonotype comes from a woman aged 18-29 years in good health and CMV-seropositive. CDR3 protein: CAISGTSGRTGTKKYF. CDR3 in DNA: TGTGCCATCAGTGGGACTAGCGGGAGGACCGGGACTAAAAAGTACTTC.